The rows below give T cell receptor beta chains drawn from one sample of a study of blood T cell repertoires in COVID-19. Sequencing was performed with immunoSEQ multiplex PCR; in TCRdb, only in-frame clones are kept and a portion is missing. The sample has roughly 320,000 clones; over 85% are singletons. The sequencing input was peripheral blood. These receptors all come from a woman under 40 with COVID-19, enrolled during active disease. Each CDR3 is given without its conserved first and last residue. Size is stated for part of the rows, as once, few or many counts, or as a class when the clone is expanded.

J gene: TRBJ2-1; clone size: -; V gene: TRBV5-1; CDR3 protein: ASSSGTSGYNEQF
J gene: TRBJ1-2; clone size: -; V gene: TRBV2; CDR3 protein: ASSRDRGDYGYT
J gene: TRBJ1-1; clone size: -; V gene: TRBV18; CDR3 protein: ASSPGRGSGGANTEAF
J gene: TRBJ2-1; clone size: -; V gene: TRBV5-1; CDR3 protein: ASSPEAGDGYNEQF
J gene: TRBJ1-2; clone size: -; V gene: TRBV9; CDR3 protein: ASSGTYLNSRVNGYT
J gene: TRBJ1-5; clone size: -; V gene: TRBV15; CDR3 protein: ATSREAGRGNGQPQH
J gene: TRBJ2-3; clone size: once; V gene: TRBV4-2; CDR3 protein: ASSPAPGGGVTDTQY
J gene: TRBJ1-2; clone size: once; V gene: TRBV14; CDR3 protein: ASSLDSPRSGYT
J gene: TRBJ1-3; clone size: -; V gene: TRBV28; CDR3 protein: ASSLFGTSGNTIY
J gene: TRBJ1-1; clone size: few; V gene: TRBV7-9; CDR3 protein: ASTSRGRGTEAF
J gene: TRBJ2-5; clone size: -; V gene: TRBV5-1; CDR3 protein: ASSLGQGLETQY
J gene: TRBJ2-3; clone size: -; V gene: TRBV6-5; CDR3 protein: ASSKTGDTQY
J gene: TRBJ2-4; clone size: -; V gene: TRBV19; CDR3 protein: ASSIAGIQLQNIQY
J gene: TRBJ1-5; clone size: -; V gene: TRBV5-5; CDR3 protein: ASSQIDQPQH
J gene: TRBJ2-3; clone size: -; V gene: TRBV28; CDR3 protein: ASSLVGGTDTQY
J gene: TRBJ1-5; clone size: -; V gene: TRBV11-2; CDR3 protein: ASSARQFQPQH
J gene: TRBJ1-2; clone size: -; V gene: TRBV7-9; CDR3 protein: ASSPMTGNYGYT
J gene: TRBJ2-7; clone size: -; V gene: TRBV5-1; CDR3 protein: ASSWGLAGVLPPYEQY
J gene: TRBJ1-1; clone size: -; V gene: TRBV13; CDR3 protein: ASSLNRVLATEAF
J gene: TRBJ2-1; clone size: -; V gene: TRBV6-6; CDR3 protein: ASSYSGGPLNEQF
J gene: TRBJ1-6; clone size: -; V gene: TRBV6-5; CDR3 protein: ASSYSKTLSSPLH
J gene: TRBJ2-2; clone size: -; V gene: TRBV6-5; CDR3 protein: ASRQGGGGELF
J gene: TRBJ1-1; clone size: few; V gene: TRBV7-2; CDR3 protein: ASSLVGTGALRTEAF
J gene: TRBJ1-2; clone size: -; V gene: TRBV27; CDR3 protein: ASSSRDSHYGYT
J gene: TRBJ1-5; clone size: -; V gene: TRBV30; CDR3 protein: AWSVQGNQPQH
J gene: TRBJ2-7; clone size: few; V gene: TRBV29-1; CDR3 protein: SVDRAGKQY
J gene: TRBJ1-2; clone size: -; V gene: TRBV19; CDR3 protein: ASSDSVRYT
J gene: TRBJ1-2; clone size: -; V gene: TRBV7-8; CDR3 protein: ASSLGSGREDYGYT
J gene: TRBJ2-1; clone size: -; V gene: TRBV7-3; CDR3 protein: ASSRGGGSYNEQF
J gene: TRBJ2-6; clone size: -; V gene: TRBV6-5; CDR3 protein: ASRDRVGANVLT
J gene: TRBJ1-2; clone size: -; V gene: TRBV6-1; CDR3 protein: ASSDGDRNGYT